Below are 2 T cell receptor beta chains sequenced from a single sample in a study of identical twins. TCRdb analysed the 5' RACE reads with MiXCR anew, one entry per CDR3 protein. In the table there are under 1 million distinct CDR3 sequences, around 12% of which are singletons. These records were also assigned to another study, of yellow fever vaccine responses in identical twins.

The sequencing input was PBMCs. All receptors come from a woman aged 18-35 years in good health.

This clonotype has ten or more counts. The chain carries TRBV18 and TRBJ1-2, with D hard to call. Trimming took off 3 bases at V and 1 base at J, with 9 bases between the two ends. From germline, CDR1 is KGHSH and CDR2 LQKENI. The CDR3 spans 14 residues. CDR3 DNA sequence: TGTGCCAGCTCACCTGGACGGATTAACTATGGCTACACCTTC. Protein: CASSPGRINYGYTF.

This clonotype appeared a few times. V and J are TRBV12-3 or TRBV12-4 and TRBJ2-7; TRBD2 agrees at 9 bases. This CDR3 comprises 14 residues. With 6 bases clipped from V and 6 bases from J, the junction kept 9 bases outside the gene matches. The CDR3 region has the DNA TGTGCCAGCAGGTTCCGGGCGGGAGGGCCCGAGCAGTACTTC. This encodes CASRFRAGGPEQYF.